The 11 T cell receptor beta chains reported below all come from one sample, sequenced in a study of cytotoxic CD8 clonotypes in ibrutinib-treated CLL. Method: immunoSEQ multiplex PCR; TCRdb's copy keeps in-frame clones and lacks some. The sample yields fewer than 50,000 clones, 60% to 80% seen once. The starting material was PBMCs, obtained after 12 months of ibrutinib treatment. These receptors were taken from a human donor with chronic lymphocytic leukemia.

The genes are TRBV27 and TRBJ2-1; D possibly uses TRBD1 or TRBD2 (5 bases each). Per the germline V gene, CDR1 is MNHEY and CDR2 is SMNVEV (reference sequence). The CDR3 contains 17 residues. V was clipped by 5 bases and J by 8 bases, with 25 bases between them. The CDR3: CASSLIVGTQDDDEQFF. In DNA form, the CDR3 reads TGTGCCAGCAGTCTAATAGTCGGGACCCAGGACGACGATGAGCAGTTCTTC.

The chain joins TRBV21-1 to TRBJ2-7. TRBV21-1 corresponds to a pseudogene. CDR3 length: 9 amino acids. The CDR3 DNA reads TGTGCCACCCCAGCCCAGCAGTACTTC. Translation gives CATPAQQYF.

This clone was detected only once. The chain employs TRBV28 and TRBJ2-5, with a weak D call TRBD2 (6 bases). Germline-derived CDR1 and CDR2 are MDHEN and SYDVKM. V was cut by 1 base and J by 5 bases, with 26 bases left in between. This CDR3 region has 19 residues. CDR3 sequence: CASSLLLVRDRGGKETQYF. The CDR3 DNA is TGTGCCAGCAGTTTATTGCTGGTCCGTGATAGGGGCGGGAAGGAGACCCAGTACTTC.

V gene TRBV7-9 combines with J gene TRBJ1-2; D unresolved. The CDR3 consists of 11 residues. The germline V and J ends were trimmed by 5 bases and 13 bases, with 14 bases remaining between them. In germline, CDR1 is SEHNR, CDR2 FQNEAQ (reference sequence). CDR3 sequence reads: CASSPDLKATF. The CDR3, as DNA: TGTGCCAGCAGCCCCGATCTTAAGGCCACCTTC.

This clone is medium-sized in the sample. The chain carries TRBV7-2 and TRBJ1-5, with D maybe TRBD1 (5 bases). Per the germline V gene, CDR1 is SGHTA and CDR2 is FQGNSA. The V end was cut by 5 bases, the J end by 4 bases, with 9 bases between. This CDR3 has 13 amino acids. CDR3 DNA sequence: TGTGCCAGCAGCCGGGACCGGAATCAGCCCCAGCATTTT. Amino acid sequence: CASSRDRNQPQHF.

The chain has TRBV9 and TRBJ2-5; D not certain. Looked up from germline, CDR1 is SGDLS and CDR2 is YYNGEE. The CDR3 is 13 residues long. V shed 0 bases and J shed 5 bases, with 8 bases lying between them. The CDR3 loop is CASSVGSLETQYF. In DNA form, the CDR3 reads TGTGCCAGCAGCGTAGGCAGCCTCGAGACCCAGTACTTC.

The rearrangement uses TRBV5-5 and TRBJ2-6, with D maybe TRBD1 (6 bases). Germline CDR1 SGHKS, CDR2 YYEKEE (reference sequence). Trimming shortened V by 0 bases and J by 0 bases, and 16 bases separated the two germline ends. The CDR3 has 19 amino acids. The CDR3 spells CASSLVGDRHFSGANVLTF. The CDR3 DNA is TGTGCCAGCAGCTTGGTGGGTGACAGGCACTTCTCTGGGGCCAACGTCCTGACTTTC.

This rearrangement joins TRBV6-5 to TRBJ2-1, with D possibly being TRBD1 or TRBD2 (6 bases each). The germline V and J ends were trimmed by 2 bases and 6 bases, with 17 bases remaining between them. Germline V gene sequence: CDR1 MNHEY, CDR2 SVGAGI. The CDR3 covers 16 residues. CDR3 in amino acids: CASSYRGGTSPNEQFF. CDR3 nucleotide sequence: TGTGCCAGCAGTTACAGGGGCGGGACAAGCCCCAATGAGCAGTTCTTC.

CDR3 loop: CASSPTGGLETQYF. CDR3 DNA: TGCGCCAGCAGCCCCACGGGGGGGCTGGAGACCCAGTACTTC. This sequence joins TRBV5-1 and TRBJ2-5; 8 bases match TRBD2. CDR1 is SGHRS, CDR2 YFSETQ, per germline. J lost 5 bases, V lost 4 bases, and 7 bases had no gene match. The length of the CDR3 is 14 residues.

The V gene is TRBV18, the J gene TRBJ1-1; D uncertain. Germline CDR1 and CDR2: KGHSH and LQKENI. Trimming cost V 0 bases and J 2 bases, with 7 bases left between them. The CDR3 is 14 residues long. The CDR3 spells CASSPPQLNTEAFF. The CDR3 region has the DNA TGTGCCAGCTCACCACCGCAGCTTAACACTGAAGCTTTCTTT.

The chain employs TRBV30 and TRBJ2-3, with no clear D. Germline lookup yields CDR1 GTSNPN and CDR2 SVGIG (reference sequence). The CDR3 contains 11 residues. V gave up 2 bases and J gave up 4 bases, with 4 bases separating them. CDR3 DNA sequence: TGTGCCTGGAGTCCCTCAGATACGCAGTATTTT. Protein product: CAWSPSDTQYF.